These 28 T cell receptor beta chains originate from one sample sequenced in a study of CD8 T cells in Susac syndrome (dated by TCRdb to about 2019). Preparation of the library involved the immunoSEQ multiplex PCR assay. RNA was extracted with the RNeasy kit and roughly 0.45 to 1 ug was reverse transcribed using random hexamers. The raw public reads went through TCRdb reprocessing: fastp at Q25, MiXCR clone calling, in-frame beta chains kept. Every distinct CDR3 protein forms one entry, paired with its most common genes and DNA. The sample table holds 150,000 or so distinct CDR3 sequences, of which approximately 95% were seen once. Of the sample, more than 0.14% is held by the ten largest clones. The sample was CD4+ T cells from PBMCs. The receptors come from a human donor with Susac syndrome.

This clonotype was seen just once. The chain combines TRBV20-1 with TRBJ2-3; maybe TRBD2 (5 bases). CDR1 is DFQATT, CDR2 SNEGSKA, per germline (reference sequence). Between the trimmed V and J ends, which lost 7 bases and 0 bases, there was a span of 14 bases. The CDR3 is made up of 14 amino acids. CDR3 in amino acids: CSDLAKTSTDTQYF. In nucleotides, the CDR3 is TGCAGTGATCTAGCCAAAACTAGCACAGATACGCAGTATTTT.

This clonotype was detected only once. J is TRBJ2-3 and V is TRBV29-1; TRBD2 matches 11 bases. Germline CDR1 SQVTM, CDR2 ANQGSEA. The CDR3 has 16 residues. J lost 2 bases, V lost 7 bases, and 11 bases had no gene match. Here the CDR3 reads CSATGTTSGDTDTQYF. CDR3 sequence (DNA): TGCAGCGCCACTGGAACGACTAGCGGGGACACAGATACGCAGTATTTT.

J is TRBJ2-7 and V is TRBV4-1, with 9 nucleotides matching TRBD1. This CDR3 has 14 amino acids. J was trimmed by 5 bases and V by 4 bases; bases with no gene match: 6. The germline V gene encodes CDR1 MGHRA and CDR2 YSYEKL. The CDR3, as DNA: TGCGCCAGCAGCCGGGGACAGGGACGTAACGAGCAGTACTTC. Protein product: CASSRGQGRNEQYF.

The genes are TRBV20-1 and TRBJ1-1; D gene ambiguous. In germline, CDR1 is DFQATT, CDR2 SNEGSKA (reference sequence). V was pared by 0 bases and J by 0 bases, with 8 bases between. The CDR3 loop spans 14 amino acids. Here the CDR3 DNA reads TGCAGTGCTAGAGATAGACGTGTGAACACTGAAGCTTTCTTT. Its translation is CSARDRRVNTEAFF.

The chain uses TRBV20-1 and TRBJ2-1, with 10 bases that match TRBD1. The germline gives CDR1 DFQATT, CDR2 SNEGSKA (reference sequence). J was trimmed by 8 bases and V by 2 bases; bases with no gene match: 15. The CDR3 is made up of 17 amino acids. The CDR3 sequence is CSARTSGTGVGSDEQFF. Written as DNA, the CDR3 is TGCAGTGCTAGAACATCCGGGACAGGGGTAGGTTCGGATGAGCAGTTCTTC.

This clonotype was observed a single time. This chain connects TRBV29-1 to TRBJ2-5; 7 bases match TRBD2. V dropped 5 bases and J dropped 2; count of bases not matched to a gene: 11. This CDR3 has 15 residues. The germline V gene encodes CDR1 SQVTM and CDR2 ANQGSEA. The CDR3 DNA reads as TGCAGCGTTCCCAAACTAGCGCCAACACAAGAGACCCAGTACTTC. Translation gives CSVPKLAPTQETQYF.

The chain employs TRBV6-5 and TRBJ2-1; 8 nucleotides agree with TRBD1. The germline gives CDR1 MNHEY, CDR2 SVGAGI. This CDR3 is built from 15 residues. Trimming cost V 6 bases and J 7 bases; bases outside gene matches: 11. This CDR3 is CASSPQGAIRNEQFF. CDR3 bases: TGTGCCAGCAGCCCCCAGGGGGCGATTAGGAATGAGCAGTTCTTC.

This chain uses TRBV4-2 with TRBJ2-5; a weak D match, TRBD1 (6 bases). The CDR3 has 17 residues. Trimming removed 3 bases at V and 1 base at J, with 18 bases between. Germline V gives CDR1 LGHNA, CDR2 YNFKEQ. The CDR3 region has the DNA TGTGCCAGCAGCCAGGCACGATCCGGGACAAGCCAAGAGACCCAGTACTTC. This codes for CASSQARSGTSQETQYF.

The rearrangement joins TRBV20-1 to TRBJ2-1; 9 bases align to TRBD2. CDR1 and CDR2 (germline): DFQATT, SNEGSKA (reference sequence). This CDR3 spans 14 amino acids. V lost 1 base and J lost 13; bases outside the gene matches: 11. The CDR3 reads CSARVDRRGTSQFF. The CDR3 nucleotides are TGCAGTGCTAGAGTGGACAGGCGGGGGACTAGCCAGTTCTTC.

The gene calls are TRBV6-6 and TRBJ1-5; D is undetermined. Trimming cost V 2 bases and J 3 bases, with 8 bases left between them. The germline CDR1 and CDR2 sequences are MNHNY and SVGAGI (reference sequence). The CDR3 extends over 14 amino acids. The CDR3 spells CASSYPEDNQPQHF. In DNA form, the CDR3 reads TGTGCCAGCAGTTACCCGGAGGACAATCAGCCCCAGCATTTT.

The chain couples TRBV20-1 to TRBJ2-1; 9 nucleotides align to TRBD2. Per the germline V gene, CDR1 is DFQATT and CDR2 is SNEGSKA (reference sequence). V dropped 4 bases and J dropped 4; count of bases not matched to a gene: 2. This CDR3 comprises 13 residues. CDR3 bases: TGCAGTGCTACTAGCGGGATGTACAATGAGCAGTTCTTC. This encodes CSATSGMYNEQFF.

The CDR3 sequence is CASSLERAVNNEQFF. DNA of the CDR3: TGTGCCAGCAGCTTAGAACGGGCCGTAAACAATGAGCAGTTCTTC. V gene TRBV7-9 combines with J gene TRBJ2-1, with D unclear. Looked up from germline, CDR1 is SEHNR and CDR2 is FQNEAQ (reference sequence). The CDR3 length is 15 residues. V was trimmed by 1 base and J by 5 bases, leaving 12 bases between them.

The chain is built from TRBV10-3 and TRBJ2-3; 7 nucleotides match TRBD2. V was clipped by 2 bases and J by 6 bases; unmatched bases: 8. From germline, CDR1 is ENHRY and CDR2 SYGVKD. The CDR3 runs 15 residues. In DNA form, the CDR3 reads TGTGCCATCAGTGAGAATACGGGAGGCGGGGATACGCAGTATTTT. Its translation: CAISENTGGGDTQYF.

The chain uses TRBV18 and TRBJ1-2; TRBD1 is a possible D gene (5 bases). The CDR3 is 13 amino acids. Germline values: CDR1 KGHSH, CDR2 LQKENI. Trimming took 4 bases from V and 1 from J, leaving 7 bases between them. CDR3 in DNA: TGTGCCAGCTCACGGGGGAATAACTATGGCTACACCTTC. Protein sequence: CASSRGNNYGYTF.

J is TRBJ1-3 and V is TRBV30; possibly TRBD1 for D (5 bases). V gave up 3 bases and J gave up 3 bases, with 9 bases separating them. The CDR3 runs 13 residues. CDR1 and CDR2 (germline): GTSNPN, SVGIG (reference sequence). The CDR3 here is CAWRYQGGNTIYF. The CDR3 DNA reads as TGTGCCTGGAGGTACCAGGGTGGAAACACCATATATTTT.

In DNA, the CDR3 is TGTGCCAGCGGCCTGACAGCAGGGGGCTCCTACGAGCAGTACTTC. It codes for CASGLTAGGSYEQYF. The V gene is TRBV28, the J gene TRBJ2-7; 7 bases are a match to TRBD1. Germline CDR1 MDHEN, CDR2 SYDVKM. V dropped 8 bases and J dropped 0; count of bases not matched to a gene: 10. The CDR3 has 15 residues. The full variable domain, with the rest looked up from reference TRBV28 and TRBJ2-7, is DVKVTQSSRYLVKRTGEKVFLECVQDMDHENMFWYRQDPGLGLRLIYFSYDVKMKEKGDIPEGYSVSREKKERFSLILESASTNQTSMYLCASGLTAGGSYEQYFGPGTRLTVT.

The V call is TRBV12-3 or TRBV12-4, the J call TRBJ1-1; D uncertain. The length of the CDR3 is 14 residues. Trimming cost V 5 bases and J 8 bases, with 18 bases left between them. CDR3 DNA sequence: TGTGCCAGCAGTAGAGGGCCTTTAGTCGGGGAAGCTTTCTTT. Its translation is CASSRGPLVGEAFF.

This sequence joins TRBV20-1 and TRBJ2-7; D ambiguous. Per the germline V gene, CDR1 is DFQATT and CDR2 is SNEGSKA (reference sequence). Trimming left V 5 bases short and J 5 bases short, with 13 bases between. CDR3 length: 12 amino acids. In DNA form, the CDR3 reads TGCAGTGCTCCCAAGAGGTTTGACGAGCAGTACTTC. This encodes CSAPKRFDEQYF.

The chain recombines TRBV6-5 with TRBJ1-4, with unresolved D. Trimming pared 2 bases from V and 0 bases from J, leaving 7 bases between. Germline V gene sequence: CDR1 MNHEY, CDR2 SVGAGI. The CDR3 is 15 amino acids. DNA of the CDR3: TGTGCCAGCAGTTACACGCTGGCAACTAATGAAAAACTGTTTTTT. Translated, it gives CASSYTLATNEKLFF.

The chain links TRBV20-1 to TRBJ2-4, with 10 bases lining up with TRBD2. Germline CDR1 and CDR2: DFQATT and SNEGSKA (reference sequence). V gave up 3 bases and J gave up 5 bases; unmatched junction bases: 4. The CDR3 runs to 14 residues. The CDR3 region has the DNA TGCAGTGCTAGTGACCTAGCGGGGGAAAACATTCAGTACTTC. Residues: CSASDLAGENIQYF.

The chain uses TRBV3-1 and TRBJ2-1, with 9 bases aligning to TRBD1. The CDR3 is 15 residues long. With 4 bases clipped from V and 4 bases from J, the junction kept 5 bases outside the gene matches. CDR1 is LGHDT, CDR2 YNNKEL, per germline (reference sequence). The CDR3 loop reads CASSRTGTGYNEQFF. The CDR3 nucleotides read TGTGCCAGCAGCCGAACCGGGACAGGGTACAATGAGCAGTTCTTC.

The gene calls are TRBV20-1 and TRBJ2-2; D not resolved. CDR1 and CDR2 from the germline V gene are DFQATT and SNEGSKA (reference sequence). V gave up 3 bases and J gave up 5 bases, with 4 bases separating them. This CDR3 is built from 11 residues. CDR3 nucleotide sequence: TGCAGTGCTAGGGGGACCGGGGAGCTGTTTTTT. Its translation: CSARGTGELFF.

The chain employs TRBV7-2 and TRBJ2-2; D is ambiguous. V was shortened by 5 bases and J by 4 bases, with 8 bases between the two germline ends. Germline V gene sequence: CDR1 SGHTA, CDR2 FQGNSA. The CDR3 totals 13 residues. The DNA of the CDR3 is TGTGCCAGCAGCGGGTCCCGCACCGGGGAGCTGTTTTTT. It is translated as CASSGSRTGELFF.

This clonotype has just one count. The CDR3 DNA sequence: TGTGCCAGCAGCCTCCTTAGGTCCAATCAGCCCCAGCATTTT. It translates to CASSLLRSNQPQHF. V usage is TRBV3-1 and J usage is TRBJ1-5, with D uncertain. Germline assignment: CDR1 LGHDT and CDR2 YNNKEL (reference sequence). This CDR3 spans 14 amino acids. V lost 4 bases, J lost 3 bases, and 10 bases lay in between.

The chain couples TRBV29-1 to TRBJ2-1; the D is unclear. The germline V gene has CDR1 SQVTM and CDR2 ANQGSEA. The CDR3 length is 13 residues. V lost 3 bases, J lost 0 bases, and 6 bases lay in between. The CDR3 protein is CSVDRSSYNEQFF. DNA for the CDR3: TGCAGCGTTGACAGGAGCTCCTACAATGAGCAGTTCTTC.

The chain joins TRBV28 to TRBJ2-7; D could derive from TRBD1 or TRBD2 (5 bases each). In germline, CDR1 is MDHEN, CDR2 SYDVKM. Trimming pared 2 bases from V and 9 bases from J, leaving 11 bases between. The CDR3 has 12 amino acids. The CDR3, as DNA: TGTGCCAGCAGTTTAAACGGGGCCGCGCAGTACTTC. This translates into CASSLNGAAQYF.

This sequence joins TRBV7-2 and TRBJ2-7; TRBD1 aligns across 9 bases. This CDR3 has 15 amino acids. V trimming: 0 bases; J trimming: 6 bases; junction bases outside the gene matches: 6. CDR1 is SGHTA and CDR2 is FQGNSA in the germline V gene. CDR3 protein: CASSLAYGQGFEQYF. DNA for the CDR3: TGTGCCAGCAGCTTAGCGTACGGACAGGGGTTCGAGCAGTACTTC.

The chain carries TRBV13 and TRBJ2-4; 9 bases map to TRBD2. The V gene's germline CDR1 is PRHDT and CDR2 FYEKMQ (reference sequence). The CDR3 is 15 residues long. Trimming cost V 5 bases and J 3 bases; bases outside gene matches: 5. The CDR3 is CASSRGRGVKNIQYF. The CDR3 DNA reads TGTGCCAGCAGCCGCGGGAGGGGGGTCAAAAACATTCAGTACTTC.